This T cell receptor beta chain stems from a study of shared clonotypes between healthy human individuals. General observations from the study: Clonotypes which were not shared had lower generation probabilities than clonotypes that all four donors shared. In general, naive subsets displayed greater estimated richness than memory subsets did.

Comments on this clone: Antigen specificity is unknown.

Clones were read by immunoSEQ multiplex PCR, and TCRdb kept only the in-frame ones, dropping some. The sample gives millions of clones, 85% to 95% of which show up once; 1% to 1.3% is in the top ten. Naive-designated CD8 cells lacked CD45RO, were positively enriched for CCR7, and omitted terminally differentiated effector memory CD45RA+ cells. V shed 2 bases and J shed 2 bases, with 20 bases lying between them. The CDR3 covers 18 residues. Germline V CDR1 and CDR2: MDHEN, SYDVKM. The V gene is TRBV28, the J gene TRBJ2-3, with a possible D match to TRBD2 (6 bases). Specimen: naive CD8+ T cells sorted from blood. This clonotype originated in a man aged 18 to 35 in good health. In DNA form, the CDR3 reads TGTGCCAGCAGTTTAGTTTCGGGGACTTCCGAATACACAGATACGCAGTATTTT. Translation: CASSLVSGTSEYTDTQYF.